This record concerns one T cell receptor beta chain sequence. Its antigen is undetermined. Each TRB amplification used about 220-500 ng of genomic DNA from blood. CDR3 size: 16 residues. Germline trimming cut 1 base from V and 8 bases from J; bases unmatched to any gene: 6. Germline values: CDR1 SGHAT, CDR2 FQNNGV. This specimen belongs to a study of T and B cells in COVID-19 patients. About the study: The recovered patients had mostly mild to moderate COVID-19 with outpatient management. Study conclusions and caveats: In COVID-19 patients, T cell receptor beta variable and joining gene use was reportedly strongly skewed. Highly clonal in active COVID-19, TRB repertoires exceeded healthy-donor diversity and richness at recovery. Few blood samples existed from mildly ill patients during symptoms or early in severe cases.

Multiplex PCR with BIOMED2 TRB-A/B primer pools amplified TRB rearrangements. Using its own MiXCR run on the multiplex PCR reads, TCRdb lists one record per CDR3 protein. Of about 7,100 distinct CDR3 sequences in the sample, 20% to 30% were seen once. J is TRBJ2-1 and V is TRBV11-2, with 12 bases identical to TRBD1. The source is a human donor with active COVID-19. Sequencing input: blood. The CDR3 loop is CASSLGRDRGLDEQFF. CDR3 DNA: TGTGCCAGCAGCTTAGGCCGGGACAGGGGGCTCGATGAGCAGTTCTTC.